The TCR beta chain described here comes from a study of T cell responses to AZD1222 COVID-19 vaccine. The study's findings and limits: The study found vaccine-associated CD4 TCRs spanning spike, dominant at 160-218 and 743-854. There were mostly white British donors and more females than males, and clonal diversity was possibly underestimated. Close to half of spike-specific TCRs reportedly recognize unmutated variant regions.

Profiling relied on immunoSEQ multiplex PCR, and the TCRdb table lists in-frame clones only, not all of them. This table has some 83,000 clones, about nine tenths appearing once. With 4 bases clipped from V and 0 bases from J, the junction kept 8 bases outside the gene matches. CDR3 length: 16 residues. CDR1 is SGHRS, CDR2 YFSETQ, per germline. Regarding this clone: Antigen unknown.

The specimen was peripheral blood, collected 28 days after the second AZD1222 dose. This sequence originates from an adult who received the AZD1222 COVID-19 vaccine. The chain combines TRBV5-1 with TRBJ1-1, with 8 bases aligning to TRBD1. The DNA of the CDR3 is TGCGCCAGCAGCAGAGGACAGGGTGGTGTGAACACTGAAGCTTTCTTT. It encodes CASSRGQGGVNTEAFF.